The present TCR beta chain was sequenced within a study of Graves' ophthalmopathy and Graves' hyperthyroidism. Findings and caveats of the study: In separating ophthalmopathy from stable hyperthyroidism, a 13-signature model achieved 85% to 90% sensitivity and 70% to 83% specificity.

V was pared by 0 bases and J by 4 bases, with 7 bases between. This CDR3 has 13 amino acids. Germline CDR1 and CDR2: SGDLS and YYNGEE. The authors amplified TCR beta CDR3 regions from RNA transcripts. The authors performed first-round RT-PCR with HTBI primers and then a second-round multiplex PCR. Each CDR3 protein gets one entry after TCRdb re-called the multiplex PCR reads with MiXCR. The sample includes roughly 220,000 distinct CDR3 sequences, about 47% of them seen just once. Comments on this clonotype: Its antigen remains unidentified.

The clonotype was recovered from an adult man with Graves' ophthalmopathy. Input material: peripheral blood. The V call is TRBV9, the J call TRBJ1-1; D unclear. CDR3: CASSVGDGTEAFF. In DNA, the CDR3 is TGTGCCAGCAGCGTAGGGGATGGCACTGAAGCTTTCTTT.